The next 16 T cell receptor beta chains were all read from a single sample in a study of T cell responses to AZD1222 COVID-19 vaccine. The assay was immunoSEQ multiplex PCR, and TCRdb's table has in-frame clones only and misses some. This table has about 120,000 clones, less than 95% appearing once. The material sequenced was peripheral blood, taken on day 0 of AZD1222 vaccination. All receptors derive from an adult in good health.

V usage is TRBV28 and J usage is TRBJ1-2; 11 bases fit TRBD1. J gave up 7 bases and V 6 bases, and 7 bases lay outside the gene matches. The CDR3 covers 14 residues. Germline-derived CDR1 and CDR2 are MDHEN and SYDVKM. CDR3 residues: CASRPRDRGFGYTF. The CDR3 nucleotides are TGTGCCAGCAGGCCCCGGGACAGGGGGTTTGGCTACACCTTC.

The chain couples TRBV28 to TRBJ1-3; D remains unclear. CDR3 size: 15 residues. The ends were cut back, 2 bases at V and 4 bases at J, with 12 bases in the middle. CDR1 is MDHEN and CDR2 is SYDVKM in the germline V gene. DNA for the CDR3: TGTGCCAGCAGTTTACCCGGGGTAGGAGGAAACACCATATATTTT. Residues: CASSLPGVGGNTIYF.

The rearrangement joins TRBV11-2 to TRBJ2-3; D is uncertain. Germline-derived CDR1 and CDR2 are SGHAT and FQNNGV. This CDR3 has 14 residues. V was clipped by 0 bases and J by 2 bases, with 6 bases between them. The chain's CDR3 is CASSLDTVTDTQYF. As DNA, the CDR3 is TGTGCCAGCAGCTTAGATACGGTCACAGATACGCAGTATTTT.

The V and J genes are TRBV5-5 and TRBJ2-3; no clear D. The CDR3 is 12 residues long. Germline CDR1 reads SGHKS; CDR2 reads YYEKEE (reference sequence). V gave up 0 bases and J gave up 5 bases, with 4 bases separating them. CDR3 amino acids: CASSLEVDTQYF. The DNA for the CDR3 is TGTGCCAGCAGCTTGGAGGTAGATACGCAGTATTTT.

The chain has TRBV6-5 and TRBJ2-5; 8 positions agree with TRBD2. V was clipped by 7 bases and J by 4 bases; unmatched bases: 11. CDR3 length: 15 amino acids. The germline V gene encodes CDR1 MNHEY and CDR2 SVGAGI. The CDR3 region is CASIGTRTFLETQYF. CDR3 nucleotides: TGTGCCAGCATAGGGACTAGGACCTTTTTAGAGACCCAGTACTTC.

The J gene is TRBJ1-2, the V gene TRBV24-1, with TRBD1 matching 10 bases. This CDR3 is built from 14 residues. Unmatched junction bases numbered 5, after V lost 3 bases and J lost 8 bases. The germline CDR1 and CDR2 sequences are KGHDR and SFDVKD. The CDR3 reads CATSDNRDRGGYTF. The CDR3 DNA is TGTGCCACCAGTGATAACCGGGACAGGGGAGGCTACACCTTC.

This chain links TRBV5-1 with TRBJ1-2; TRBD1 matches 9 bases. V was clipped by 4 bases and J by 5 bases; unmatched bases: 6. Germline values: CDR1 SGHRS, CDR2 YFSETQ. This CDR3 spans 14 amino acids. CDR3 protein: CASSAGTGPYGYTF. CDR3 in DNA: TGCGCCAGCAGCGCGGGGACAGGGCCATATGGCTACACCTTC.

The chain uses TRBV27 and TRBJ2-3; 9 positions match TRBD1. The V segment lost 2 bases and the J segment 7 bases; nucleotides outside the gene matches: 4. Germline V gives CDR1 MNHEY, CDR2 SMNVEV (reference sequence). The CDR3 sequence is 14 residues long. The CDR3 reads CASSLRTGANTQYF. The CDR3 coding sequence is TGTGCCAGCAGTTTAAGGACAGGGGCTAATACGCAGTATTTT.

The chain links TRBV25-1 to TRBJ2-7; D possibly corresponds to TRBD2 (5 bases). Trimming cost V 3 bases and J 4 bases, with 13 bases left between them. The CDR3 has 14 residues. CDR1 and CDR2 (germline): MGHDK, SYGVNS. DNA of the CDR3: TGTGCCAGCAGTGATAGAGGGCTTCGGTACGAGCAGTACTTC. This translates into CASSDRGLRYEQYF.

J is TRBJ1-5 and V is TRBV4-1; D not certain. V shed 3 bases and J shed 2 bases, with 17 bases lying between them. Germline V CDR1 and CDR2: MGHRA, YSYEKL. CDR3 length: 17 residues. The CDR3 loop is CASSHLGGRDGNQPQHF. The CDR3 nucleotides read TGCGCCAGCAGCCACTTAGGCGGGAGGGATGGCAATCAGCCCCAGCATTTT.

The chain links TRBV27 to TRBJ1-1; tentatively, D is TRBD1 (5 bases). The CDR3 has 13 residues. The V gene lost 8 bases and the J gene lost 5 bases, with 15 bases spanning the gap. Germline-derived CDR1 and CDR2 are MNHEY and SMNVEV (reference sequence). The CDR3 DNA sequence: TGTGCCAGCTCGGATGCGCAGGGTACTGAAGCTTTCTTT. It translates to CASSDAQGTEAFF.

This chain links TRBV5-4 with TRBJ2-7; perhaps TRBD2 as D (5 bases). The germline CDR1 and CDR2 sequences are SGHNT and YYREEE (reference sequence). The CDR3 has 15 residues. The germline V and J ends were trimmed by 2 bases and 2 bases, with 14 bases remaining between them. The CDR3 coding sequence is TGTGCCAGCAGCTTAGGCCCGGACGGGACCTACGAGCAGTACTTC. Translating gives CASSLGPDGTYEQYF.

The genes are TRBV6-4 and TRBJ1-1; tentative D call: TRBD1 (6 bases). V lost 2 bases, J lost 4 bases, and 11 bases lay in between. Germline values: CDR1 MRHNA, CDR2 SNTAGT. CDR3 size: 14 residues. CDR3 sequence reads: CASSDRGAGTEAFF. CDR3 sequence (DNA): TGTGCCAGCAGTGACCGGGGGGCCGGCACTGAAGCTTTCTTT.

The chain links TRBV27 to TRBJ1-6, with 9 bases matching TRBD1. Trimming removed 7 bases from V and 6 bases from J; junction bases left unmatched: 10. The germline V gene has CDR1 MNHEY and CDR2 SMNVEV (reference sequence). This CDR3 is built from 16 residues. The CDR3: CASTSGTGFGNSPLHF. Here the CDR3 DNA reads TGTGCCAGCACCTCCGGGACAGGGTTTGGTAATTCACCCCTCCACTTT.

The rearrangement uses TRBV6-1 and TRBJ2-3; D is ambiguous. Trimming took off 3 bases at V and 7 bases at J, with 11 bases between the two ends. Germline CDR1 and CDR2: MNHNS and SASEGT. CDR3 length: 13 amino acids. Written as DNA, the CDR3 is TGTGCCAGCAGTGAGTCCCCCCAGAATACGCAGTATTTT. Translating it yields CASSESPQNTQYF.

This clone appeared once. The chain uses TRBV9 and TRBJ2-1; maybe TRBD1 (6 bases). Between the trimmed V and J ends, which lost 4 bases and 4 bases, there was a span of 15 bases. The CDR3 consists of 15 residues. The germline V gene encodes CDR1 SGDLS and CDR2 YYNGEE. The CDR3 nucleotides read TGTGCCAGCAGCCCCGAGCAGGGGCCTTACAATGAGCAGTTCTTC. It yields the protein CASSPEQGPYNEQFF.